Listed here are 29 T cell receptor beta chains from one sample, sequenced in a study of shared clonotypes between healthy human individuals. Clones were read by immunoSEQ multiplex PCR, and TCRdb kept only the in-frame ones, dropping some. Among fewer than 600,000 clones listed, more than 65% were seen once. The specimen sequenced was PBMCs. The source of these receptors is a woman aged 40 to 50 in good health. Some clones in this sample may be carry-over from other donors' samples.

The chain carries TRBV27 and TRBJ2-7, with 10 nucleotides matching TRBD1. This CDR3 comprises 19 residues. V dropped 4 bases and J dropped 4; count of bases not matched to a gene: 19. The germline CDR1 and CDR2 sequences are MNHEY and SMNVEV (reference sequence). The CDR3 bases are TGTGCCAGCAGTTCCTACGGGACAGGGGAGGGGGTCGGGGTATACGAGCAGTACTTC. It specifies CASSSYGTGEGVGVYEQYF.

The J gene is TRBJ2-2, the V gene TRBV4-1; weak D call: TRBD2 (5 bases). With 4 bases removed from V and 2 bases from J, the gap between germline ends came to 14 bases. Germline-derived CDR1 and CDR2 are MGHRA and YSYEKL. The CDR3 consists of 16 residues. As DNA, the CDR3 is TGCGCCAGCAGCCCGCGGGTAGCGCCCAACACCGGGGAGCTGTTTTTT. It encodes CASSPRVAPNTGELFF.

The DNA of the CDR3 is TGCGCCAGCAGCTTTGGACGGCTTACCGCCTACGAGCAGTACTTC. Amino acid sequence: CASSFGRLTAYEQYF. The rearrangement joins TRBV5-1 to TRBJ2-7; D is uncertain. This CDR3 region has 15 residues. Trimming left V 2 bases short and J 2 bases short, with 14 bases between. Germline V lookup: CDR1 SGHRS, CDR2 YFSETQ.

This chain uses TRBV18 with TRBJ2-3; tentatively, D is TRBD2 (7 bases). Germline V gene sequence: CDR1 KGHSH, CDR2 LQKENI. The CDR3 totals 15 residues. V gave up 2 bases and J gave up 2 bases, with 11 bases separating them. The CDR3 sequence is CASSPGGGVTDTQYF. The CDR3 region has the DNA TGTGCCAGCTCACCAGGAGGGGGGGTCACAGATACGCAGTATTTT.

This chain connects TRBV7-9 to TRBJ2-3, with TRBD2 matching 13 bases. The trim removed 3 bases at V and 4 bases at J, leaving 4 bases unmatched. This CDR3 spans 16 amino acids. Germline V gene sequence: CDR1 SEHNR, CDR2 FQNEAQ (reference sequence). This chain's CDR3 is CASSFGLAGEADTQYF. CDR3 nucleotide sequence: TGTGCCAGCAGCTTTGGACTAGCGGGAGAGGCAGATACGCAGTATTTT. The whole variable domain, filled in from reference TRBV7-9 and TRBJ2-3, reads DTGVSQNPRHKITKRGQNVTFRCDPISEHNRLYWYRQTLGQGPEFLTYFQNEAQLEKSRLLSDRFSAERPKGSFSTLEIQRTEQGDSAMYLCASSFGLAGEADTQYFGPGTRLTVL.

The chain couples TRBV25-1 to TRBJ1-2; D may be TRBD1 (5 bases). Trimming removed 1 base from V and 8 bases from J, with 11 bases in between. Germline CDR1 is MGHDK and CDR2 is SYGVNS. The CDR3 is 13 residues long. The CDR3 protein is CASSEWGSGGYTF. The CDR3 bases are TGTGCCAGCAGTGAATGGGGGTCGGGCGGCTACACCTTC.

This chain joins TRBV18 and TRBJ2-2; D gene ambiguous. V was pared by 1 base and J by 0 bases, with 15 bases between. Germline V gives CDR1 KGHSH, CDR2 LQKENI. The CDR3 is made up of 18 amino acids. The CDR3 loop is CASSPRFQRLTNTGELFF. The CDR3 DNA sequence: TGTGCCAGCTCACCACGGTTTCAGAGGCTGACGAACACCGGGGAGCTGTTTTTT.

A word on this clone: This specimen includes other DNA sequences encoding the same CDR3. This rearrangement joins TRBV7-3 to TRBJ1-2; D unresolved. The V and J ends lost 1 base and 1 base respectively, with 10 bases between them. From germline, CDR1 is SGHTA and CDR2 FQGTGA. The CDR3 runs to 15 residues. The CDR3 DNA sequence: TGTGCCAGCAGCTTAAGTGGCACCGATAACTATGGCTACACCTTC. Translating gives CASSLSGTDNYGYTF.

J is TRBJ2-6 and V is TRBV7-6, with D unclear. Trimming shortened V by 9 bases and J by 4 bases, and 10 bases separated the two germline ends. The germline gives CDR1 SGHVS, CDR2 FNYEAQ. This CDR3 is 13 amino acids long. CDR3 amino acids: CASGHPGANVLTF. In DNA, the CDR3 is TGTGCCAGTGGGCATCCCGGGGCCAACGTCCTGACTTTC.

This chain links TRBV6-5 with TRBJ2-1; 9 nucleotides line up with TRBD1. V lost 2 bases, J lost 7 bases, and 6 bases stayed unmatched. Germline V gene sequence: CDR1 MNHEY, CDR2 SVGAGI. There are 15 residues in the CDR3. The CDR3 reads CASSYGGTGWNEQFF. The CDR3 DNA reads as TGTGCCAGCAGTTACGGGGGGACAGGGTGGAATGAGCAGTTCTTC.

Remarks on this clone: The sample holds other DNA sequences that translate to the same CDR3. The gene calls are TRBV7-8 and TRBJ1-3; a possible D gene is TRBD1 (5 bases). Between the trimmed V and J ends, which lost 1 base and 1 base, there was a span of 8 bases. The CDR3 is 15 amino acids. Germline values: CDR1 SGHVS, CDR2 FQNEAQ. CDR3 loop: CASSLGRASGNTIYF. The CDR3 coding sequence is TGTGCCAGCAGCTTAGGCAGGGCTTCTGGAAACACCATATATTTT.

This rearrangement joins TRBV11-3 to TRBJ1-1; no reliable D call. The CDR3 covers 14 residues. V was clipped by 0 bases and J by 4 bases, with 9 bases between them. Germline V CDR1 and CDR2: SGHNT, YENEEA. The CDR3 DNA reads TGTGCCAGCAGCTTAGAATCCGGTAGCACTGAAGCTTTCTTT. Translating it yields CASSLESGSTEAFF.

V gene TRBV6-6 combines with J gene TRBJ2-7; 14 bases are a match to TRBD2. With 5 bases clipped from V and 5 bases from J, the junction kept 2 bases outside the gene matches. CDR3 size: 14 residues. Germline values: CDR1 MNHNY, CDR2 SVGAGI (reference sequence). The CDR3 here is CASSPGLAGDEQYF. CDR3 bases: TGTGCCAGCAGTCCGGGACTAGCGGGAGACGAGCAGTACTTC.

V and J are TRBV5-1 and TRBJ2-7, with D perhaps being TRBD1 or TRBD2 (5 bases each). CDR3 length: 15 amino acids. The V gene's germline CDR1 is SGHRS and CDR2 YFSETQ. Trimming stripped 1 base from V and 6 bases from J, with 17 bases between. Here the CDR3 DNA reads TGCGCCAGCAGCTTGTACCTGGGGGTTGTCTCCGAGCAGTACTTC. As protein: CASSLYLGVVSEQYF.

The V call is TRBV27, the J call TRBJ1-1; 7 bases agree with TRBD1. Germline-derived CDR1 and CDR2 are MNHEY and SMNVEV (reference sequence). The CDR3 sequence is 17 residues long. V shed 4 bases and J 0 bases; nucleotides not matched to a gene: 11. CDR3: CASSWRQGRGLNTEAFF. Here the CDR3 DNA reads TGTGCCAGCAGTTGGAGACAGGGACGTGGCCTGAACACTGAAGCTTTCTTT.

The genes are TRBV2 and TRBJ1-4, with D possibly being TRBD1 (5 bases). The V and J ends lost 3 bases and 4 bases respectively, with 9 bases between them. The CDR3 loop spans 14 amino acids. Germline assignment: CDR1 SNHLY and CDR2 FYNNEI. CDR3 amino acids: CASSETVLNEKLFF. The DNA for the CDR3 is TGTGCCAGCAGTGAGACAGTCCTTAATGAAAAACTGTTTTTT.

This chain links TRBV7-2 with TRBJ2-3; a weak D match, TRBD2 (6 bases). The germline V gene encodes CDR1 SGHTA and CDR2 FQGNSA. The V gene lost 1 base and the J gene lost 1 base, with 12 bases spanning the gap. This CDR3 region has 16 residues. CDR3 loop: CASSLGWGGGTDTQYF. DNA of the CDR3: TGTGCCAGCAGCTTAGGATGGGGCGGGGGCACAGATACGCAGTATTTT.

The J gene is TRBJ2-1, the V gene TRBV9, with D unclear. The CDR3 length is 17 residues. CDR1 and CDR2 from the germline V gene are SGDLS and YYNGEE. V lost 0 bases and J 1 base, leaving 14 bases between the germline ends. CDR3 coding DNA: TGTGCCAGCAGCGTAGGTTCGGGCGGATCTTCCTACAATGAGCAGTTCTTC. Its protein product is CASSVGSGGSSYNEQFF.

This sequence joins TRBV18 and TRBJ1-5; 8 bases map to TRBD1. This CDR3 comprises 15 residues. J lost 3 bases, V lost 5 bases, and 6 bases had no gene match. From germline, CDR1 is KGHSH and CDR2 LQKENI. CDR3 loop: CASSSGGQANQPQHF. The CDR3 DNA follows: TGTGCCAGCTCATCAGGGGGACAGGCCAATCAGCCCCAGCATTTT.

J is TRBJ2-3 and V is TRBV5-6; 10 bases agree with TRBD1. V lost 3 bases and J lost 1; bases outside the gene matches: 2. The CDR3 sequence is 15 residues long. Germline assignment: CDR1 SGHDT and CDR2 YYEEEE. The CDR3 nucleotides are TGTGCCAGCAGCTGGGGGACAGGGGGCACAGATACGCAGTATTTT. It yields the protein CASSWGTGGTDTQYF. Together with reference TRBV5-6 and TRBJ2-3, the CDR3 gives the full variable domain: DAGVTQSPTHLIKTRGQQVTLRCSPKSGHDTVSWYQQALGQGPQFIFQYYEEEERQRGNFPDRFSGHQFPNYSSELNVNALLLGDSALYLCASSWGTGGTDTQYFGPGTRLTVL.

With respect to this clone: Other DNA sequences in this sample translate to the same CDR3. The CDR3 loop is CASSFRPYNEQFF. The CDR3 DNA is TGTGCCAGCAGTTTTCGGCCTTACAATGAGCAGTTCTTC. This chain links TRBV27 with TRBJ2-1, with no clear D. The CDR3 totals 13 residues. CDR1 and CDR2 from the germline V gene are MNHEY and SMNVEV (reference sequence). With 3 bases removed from V and 4 bases from J, the gap between germline ends came to 7 bases.

With respect to this clone: This sample also contains other DNA sequences that code for the same CDR3. The DNA of the CDR3 is TGCGCCAGCAGCAGCCAAGAGACCCAGTACTTC. Its protein is CASSSQETQYF. The chain uses TRBV5-1 and TRBJ2-5; unclear D gene. CDR1 is SGHRS and CDR2 is YFSETQ in the germline V gene. The CDR3 has 11 amino acids. The V end lost 4 bases, the J end lost 1 base, and 2 bases lay between the germline ends.

The chain combines TRBV7-7 with TRBJ2-7; 8 bases align to TRBD2. The V and J ends lost 6 bases and 0 bases, in that order; junction bases with no gene match: 7. Germline V gene data show CDR1 as SSHAT and CDR2 as FNYEAQ (reference sequence). The CDR3 has 15 residues. CDR3 nucleotides: TGTGCCAGCAGTGACGTCACTAGCGGCTCCTACGAGCAGTACTTC. Translation: CASSDVTSGSYEQYF.

This chain joins TRBV4-3 and TRBJ2-1; the match to TRBD2 covers 10 bases. The CDR3 consists of 15 residues. The V and J ends lost 1 base and 4 bases, in that order; junction bases with no gene match: 1. CDR1 and CDR2 (germline): LGHNA, YSLEER. The CDR3 region is CASSQGTSGYNEQFF. As DNA, the CDR3 is TGCGCCAGCAGCCAAGGGACTAGCGGATACAATGAGCAGTTCTTC.

The chain recombines TRBV5-8 with TRBJ2-5, with D maybe TRBD2 (6 bases). The CDR3 sequence is 15 residues long. From germline, CDR1 is SGHTS and CDR2 YDEGEE. Trimming cost V 1 base and J 5 bases, with 15 bases left between them. DNA of the CDR3: TGTGCCAGCAGCTTGAGACTAGATTCCGGCGAGACCCAGTACTTC. It yields the protein CASSLRLDSGETQYF.

The genes are TRBV9 and TRBJ2-5; 8 bases are shared with TRBD2. This CDR3 has 15 residues. CDR1 is SGDLS and CDR2 is YYNGEE in the germline V gene. V was pared by 4 bases and J by 5 bases, with 10 bases of the junction left unmatched. Here the CDR3 reads CASSPLAGGSETQYF. The CDR3 DNA reads as TGTGCCAGCAGCCCCCTCGCGGGAGGTAGTGAGACCCAGTACTTC. Combining the CDR3 with reference TRBV9 and TRBJ2-5 gives the whole variable domain DSGVTQTPKHLITATGQRVTLRCSPRSGDLSVYWYQQSLDQGLQFLIQYYNGEERAKGNILERFSAQQFPDLHSELNLSSLELGDSALYFCASSPLAGGSETQYFGPGTRLLVL.

The CDR3 coding sequence is TGTGCCAGCGGGTTCGTTTTGTTGGAGCAGTACTTC. It yields the protein CASGFVLLEQYF. The chain has TRBV2 and TRBJ2-7, with no clear D. V dropped 8 bases and J dropped 7 bases, with 15 bases sitting between them. The CDR3 has 12 amino acids. Germline V gene sequence: CDR1 SNHLY, CDR2 FYNNEI. Supplemented by reference TRBV2 and TRBJ2-7, the full variable domain reads EPEVTQTPSHQVTQMGQEVILRCVPISNHLYFYWYRQILGQKVEFLVSFYNNEISEKSEIFDDQFSVERPDGSNFTLKIRSTKLEDSAMYFCASGFVLLEQYFGPGTRLTVT.

This chain links TRBV29-1 with TRBJ1-6; D not resolved. CDR1 and CDR2 (germline): SQVTM, ANQGSEA. V lost 4 bases and J 10 bases, leaving 14 bases between the germline ends. The CDR3 covers 13 residues. CDR3 sequence reads: CSVVWAVGSPLHF. CDR3 DNA sequence: TGCAGCGTTGTATGGGCGGTCGGCTCACCCCTCCACTTT.

The gene calls are TRBV4-2 and TRBJ1-2, with D unclear. CDR1 is LGHNA and CDR2 is YNFKEQ in the germline V gene. This CDR3 region has 14 residues. V dropped 1 base and J dropped 5 bases, with 11 bases sitting between them. CDR3 residues: CASSQVAANYGYTF. As DNA, the CDR3 is TGTGCCAGCAGCCAAGTCGCTGCAAATTATGGCTACACCTTC.